This T cell receptor beta chain is from a study of cytomegalovirus exposure and HLA in healthy donors. Study results and caveats: Analyzed later, most CMV-associated TCR beta chains appeared HLA-restricted. Another analysis was done later, and it associated 15,000 to 20,000 TCR beta sequences with HLA alleles at 0.05 false discovery rate.

Germline CDR1 is SSHAT and CDR2 is FNYEAQ (reference sequence). The CDR3 length is 16 residues. The PCR used 60 Vbeta and 13 Jbeta primers. Method: immunoSEQ multiplex PCR; TCRdb's copy keeps in-frame clones and lacks some. The sample has about 190,000 clones, about 69% seen once; the top ten hold about 5%. This clone was found once. The antigen is undetermined. The junction shows a germline mismatch at one end, possibly a read error. Sequenced input: PBMCs. The receptor was isolated from a man under 40 in good health and CMV-seropositive. The chain employs TRBV7-7 and TRBJ2-2; D is possibly TRBD2 (6 bases). CDR3 nucleotides: TGTGCTAGCAGCCACCGGGACTCCTGGAACACCGGGGAGCTGTTTTTT. Protein: CASSHRDSWNTGELFF. Full variable domain (rest looked up from reference TRBV7-7 and TRBJ2-2): GAGVSQSPRYKVTKRGQDVTLRCDPISSHATLYWYQQALGQGPEFLTYFNYEAQPDKSGLPSDRFSAERPEGSISTLTIQRTEQRDSAMYRCASSHRDSWNTGELFFGEGSRLTVL.